The entry below describes one T cell receptor (beta chain). Profiled with immunoSEQ multiplex PCR; TCRdb holds only in-frame clones, not every one. The data contain around 10,000 clones, roughly 93% of them singletons. The data stem from a study of T cells in tuberculosis. The CDR3 loop spans 15 amino acids. Germline V gives CDR1 KGHSY, CDR2 FQNENV. V trimming: 4 bases; J trimming: 1 base; junction bases outside the gene matches: 1. Sequencing was performed on PBMCs. The V and J genes are TRBV16 and TRBJ2-1; 10 nucleotides match TRBD2. This clonotype originated in an adult with tuberculosis. The CDR3 coding sequence is TGTGCCAGCAGCCCACTAGCGGGGTCCTACAATGAGCAGTTCTTC. It codes for CASSPLAGSYNEQFF.